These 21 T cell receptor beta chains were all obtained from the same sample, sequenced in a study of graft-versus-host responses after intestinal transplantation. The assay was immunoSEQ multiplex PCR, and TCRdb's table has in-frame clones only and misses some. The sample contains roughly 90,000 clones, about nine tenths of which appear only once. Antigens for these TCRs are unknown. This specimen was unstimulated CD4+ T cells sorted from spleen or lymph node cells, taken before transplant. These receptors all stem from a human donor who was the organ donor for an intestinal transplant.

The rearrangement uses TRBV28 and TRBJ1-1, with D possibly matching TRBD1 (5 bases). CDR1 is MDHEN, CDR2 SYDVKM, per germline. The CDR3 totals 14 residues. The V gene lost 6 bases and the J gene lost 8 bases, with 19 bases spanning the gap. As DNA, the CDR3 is TGTGCCAGCAGCTCGACAGTATCTTACCCCGAAGCTTTCTTT. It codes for CASSSTVSYPEAFF.

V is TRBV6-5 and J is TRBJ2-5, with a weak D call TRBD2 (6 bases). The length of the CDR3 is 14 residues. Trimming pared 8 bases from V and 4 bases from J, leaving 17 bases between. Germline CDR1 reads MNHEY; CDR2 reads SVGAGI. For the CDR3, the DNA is TGTGCCAGCGGGAGAACGTGGCGGGGAGAGACCCAGTACTTC. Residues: CASGRTWRGETQYF.

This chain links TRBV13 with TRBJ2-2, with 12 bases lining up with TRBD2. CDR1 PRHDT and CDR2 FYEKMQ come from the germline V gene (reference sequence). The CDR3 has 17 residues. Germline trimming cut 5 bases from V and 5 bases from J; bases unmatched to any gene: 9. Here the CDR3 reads CASSPWTSGTWTGELFF. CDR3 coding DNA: TGTGCCAGCAGCCCCTGGACTAGCGGGACGTGGACCGGGGAGCTGTTTTTT. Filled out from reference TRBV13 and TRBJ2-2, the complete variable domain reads AAGVIQSPRHLIKEKRETATLKCYPIPRHDTVYWYQQGPGQDPQFLISFYEKMQSDKGSIPDRFSAQQFSDYHSELNMSSLELGDSALYFCASSPWTSGTWTGELFFGEGSRLTVL.

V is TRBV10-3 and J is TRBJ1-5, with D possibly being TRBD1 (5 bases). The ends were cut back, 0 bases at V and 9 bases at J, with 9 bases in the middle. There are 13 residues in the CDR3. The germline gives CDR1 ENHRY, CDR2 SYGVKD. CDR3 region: CAISESGGTPQHF. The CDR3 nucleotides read TGTGCCATCAGTGAGTCAGGAGGGACGCCCCAGCATTTT.

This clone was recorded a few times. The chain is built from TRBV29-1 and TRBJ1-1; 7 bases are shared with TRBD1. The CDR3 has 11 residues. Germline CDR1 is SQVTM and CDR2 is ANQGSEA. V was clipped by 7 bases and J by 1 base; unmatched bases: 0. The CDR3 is CSGTGNTEAFF. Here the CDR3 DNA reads TGCAGCGGGACAGGGAACACTGAAGCTTTCTTT.

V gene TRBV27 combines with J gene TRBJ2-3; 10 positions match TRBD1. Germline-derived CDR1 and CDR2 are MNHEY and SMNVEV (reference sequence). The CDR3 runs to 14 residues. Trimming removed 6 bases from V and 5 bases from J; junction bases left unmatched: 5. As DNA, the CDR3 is TGTGCCAGCAGCCGGGACAGGGGAAGAGATACGCAGTATTTT. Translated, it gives CASSRDRGRDTQYF.

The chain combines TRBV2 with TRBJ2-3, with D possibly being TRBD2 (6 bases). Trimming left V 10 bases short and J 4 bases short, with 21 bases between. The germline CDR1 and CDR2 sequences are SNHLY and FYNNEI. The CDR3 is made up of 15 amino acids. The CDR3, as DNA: TGTGCCAAACATCCGACTAGAGGGTTGGCAGATACGCAGTATTTT. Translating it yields CAKHPTRGLADTQYF.

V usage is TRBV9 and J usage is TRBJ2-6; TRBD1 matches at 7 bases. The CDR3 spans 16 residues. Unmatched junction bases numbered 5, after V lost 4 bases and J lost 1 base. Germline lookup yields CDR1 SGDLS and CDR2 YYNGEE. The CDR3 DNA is TGTGCCAGCAGCCCCCGGACAGGTTCTGGGGCCAACGTCCTGACTTTC. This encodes CASSPRTGSGANVLTF. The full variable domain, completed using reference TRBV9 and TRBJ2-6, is DSGVTQTPKHLITATGQRVTLRCSPRSGDLSVYWYQQSLDQGLQFLIQYYNGEERAKGNILERFSAQQFPDLHSELNLSSLELGDSALYFCASSPRTGSGANVLTFGAGSRLTVL.

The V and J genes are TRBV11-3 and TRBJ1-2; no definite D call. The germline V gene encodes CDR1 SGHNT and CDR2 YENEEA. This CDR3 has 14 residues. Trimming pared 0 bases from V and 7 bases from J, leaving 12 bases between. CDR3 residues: CASSLESGPFGYTF. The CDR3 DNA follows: TGTGCCAGCAGCTTAGAATCTGGGCCATTTGGCTACACCTTC.

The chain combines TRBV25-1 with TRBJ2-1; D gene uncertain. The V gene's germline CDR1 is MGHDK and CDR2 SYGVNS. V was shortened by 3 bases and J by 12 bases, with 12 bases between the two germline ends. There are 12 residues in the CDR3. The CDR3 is CASSDVSWLQFF. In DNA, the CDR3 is TGTGCCAGCAGTGACGTATCCTGGCTGCAGTTCTTC.

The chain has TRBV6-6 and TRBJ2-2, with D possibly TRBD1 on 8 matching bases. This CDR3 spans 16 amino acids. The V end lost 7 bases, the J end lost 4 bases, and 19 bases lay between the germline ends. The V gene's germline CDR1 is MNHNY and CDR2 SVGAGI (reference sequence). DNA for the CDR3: TGTGCCAGCACCACGACAGGGGAGGGCCGCACCGGGGAGCTGTTTTTT. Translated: CASTTTGEGRTGELFF.

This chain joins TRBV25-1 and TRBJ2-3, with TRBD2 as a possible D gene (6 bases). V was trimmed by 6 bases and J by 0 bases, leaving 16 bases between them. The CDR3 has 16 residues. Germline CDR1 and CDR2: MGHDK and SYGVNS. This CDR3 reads CASSLGLWASTDTQYF. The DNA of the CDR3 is TGTGCCAGCAGCCTTGGACTATGGGCTAGCACAGATACGCAGTATTTT.

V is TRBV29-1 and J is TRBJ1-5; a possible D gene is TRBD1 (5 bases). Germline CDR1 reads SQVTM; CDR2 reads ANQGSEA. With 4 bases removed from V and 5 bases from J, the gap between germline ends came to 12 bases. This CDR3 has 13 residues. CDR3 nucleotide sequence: TGCAGCGTTGTTGTAACGGGGGATCAGCCCCAGCATTTT. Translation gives CSVVVTGDQPQHF. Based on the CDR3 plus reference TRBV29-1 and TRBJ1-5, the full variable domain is SAVISQKPSRDICQRGTSLTIQCQVDSQVTMMFWYRQQPGQSLTLIATANQGSEATYESGFVIDKFPISRPNLTFSTLTVSNMSPEDSSIYLCSVVVTGDQPQHFGDGTRLSIL.

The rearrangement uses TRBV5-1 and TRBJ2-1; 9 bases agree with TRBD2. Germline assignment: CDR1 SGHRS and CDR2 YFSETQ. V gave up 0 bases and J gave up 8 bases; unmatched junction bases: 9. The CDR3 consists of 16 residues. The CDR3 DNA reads TGCGCCAGCAGCTTGGTGGCGGGAGGGCCCCAGGATGAGCAGTTCTTC. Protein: CASSLVAGGPQDEQFF. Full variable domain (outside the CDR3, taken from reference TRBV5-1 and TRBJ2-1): KAGVTQTPRYLIKTRGQQVTLSCSPISGHRSVSWYQQTPGQGLQFLFEYFSETQRNKGNFPGRFSGRQFSNSRSEMNVSTLELGDSALYLCASSLVAGGPQDEQFFGPGTRLTVL.

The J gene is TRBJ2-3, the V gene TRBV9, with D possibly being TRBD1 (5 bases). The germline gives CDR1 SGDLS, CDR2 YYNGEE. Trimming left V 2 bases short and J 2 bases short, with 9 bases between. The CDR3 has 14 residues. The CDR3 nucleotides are TGTGCCAGCAGCGTCGACAGTCCCACAGATACGCAGTATTTT. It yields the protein CASSVDSPTDTQYF.

Here the CDR3 DNA reads TGTGCCAGCTCCCGGGATAGCGTCACAGATACGCAGTATTTT. This encodes CASSRDSVTDTQYF. The chain uses TRBV18 and TRBJ2-3; a weak D match, TRBD2 (5 bases). CDR1 KGHSH and CDR2 LQKENI come from the germline V gene. Trimming stripped 6 bases from V and 2 bases from J, with 12 bases between. This CDR3 has 14 amino acids.

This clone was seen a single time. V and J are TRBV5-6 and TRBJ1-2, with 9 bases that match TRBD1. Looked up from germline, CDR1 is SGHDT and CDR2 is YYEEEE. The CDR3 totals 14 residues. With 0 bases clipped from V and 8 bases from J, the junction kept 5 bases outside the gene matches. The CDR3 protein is CASSLEGQGEGYTF. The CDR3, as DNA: TGTGCCAGCAGCTTGGAGGGACAGGGAGAGGGCTACACCTTC.

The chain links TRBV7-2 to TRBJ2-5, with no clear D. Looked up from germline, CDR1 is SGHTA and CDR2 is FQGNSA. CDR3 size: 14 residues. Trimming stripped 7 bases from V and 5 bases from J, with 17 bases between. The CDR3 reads CASTLGLPSETQYF. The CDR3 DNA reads TGTGCCAGCACCCTAGGTTTGCCAAGCGAGACCCAGTACTTC.

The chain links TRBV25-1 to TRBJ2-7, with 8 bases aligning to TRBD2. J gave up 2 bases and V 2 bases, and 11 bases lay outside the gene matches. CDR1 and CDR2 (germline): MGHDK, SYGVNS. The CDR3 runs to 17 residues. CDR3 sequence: CASSELTAGDEPYEQYF. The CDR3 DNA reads TGTGCCAGCAGTGAACTTACAGCGGGGGACGAACCCTACGAGCAGTACTTC.

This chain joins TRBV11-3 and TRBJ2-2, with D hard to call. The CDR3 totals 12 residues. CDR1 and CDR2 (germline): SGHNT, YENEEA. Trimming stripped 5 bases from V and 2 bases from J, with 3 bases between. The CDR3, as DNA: TGTGCCAGCAGCCAAAACACCGGGGAGCTGTTTTTT. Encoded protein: CASSQNTGELFF. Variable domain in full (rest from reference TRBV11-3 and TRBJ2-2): EAGVVQSPRYKIIEKKQPVAFWCNPISGHNTLYWYLQNLGQGPELLIRYENEEAVDDSQLPKDRFSAERLKGVDSTLKIQPAELGDSAVYLCASSQNTGELFFGEGSRLTVL.

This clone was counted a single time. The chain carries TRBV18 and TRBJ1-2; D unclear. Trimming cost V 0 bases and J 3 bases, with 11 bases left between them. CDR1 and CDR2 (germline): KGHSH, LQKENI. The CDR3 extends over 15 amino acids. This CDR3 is CASSPPRGNDYGYTF. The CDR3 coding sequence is TGTGCCAGCTCACCACCACGAGGAAACGACTATGGCTACACCTTC.